This T cell receptor (beta chain) was identified in a study of PD-L1 blockade in urothelial cancer. The time point denotes: pretreatment peripheral blood. Samples spanned pretreatment and treatment, with 1 to 8 time points per patient. This clone came up a few times. What it binds is not known. Libraries were prepared by immunoSEQ multiplex PCR; TCRdb keeps only in-frame clonotypes and omits some of them. The table has 50,000 to 70,000 clones, 75% to 90% seen once. Germline CDR1 SNHLY, CDR2 FYNNEI. Trimming shortened V by 1 base and J by 5 bases, and 8 bases separated the two germline ends. CDR3 length: 13 amino acids. The study's findings and limits: A below-median TCR clonality in blood before treatment predicted better survival.

The genes are TRBV2 and TRBJ1-1; D is unresolved. The material sequenced was PBMCs, taken around atezolizumab (anti-PD-L1) treatment. The sequence was collected from a man in his sixties or seventies with urothelial cancer. This chain's CDR3 is CASSEGRLTEAFF. In DNA, the CDR3 is TGTGCCAGCAGTGAAGGCAGGTTGACTGAAGCTTTCTTT.